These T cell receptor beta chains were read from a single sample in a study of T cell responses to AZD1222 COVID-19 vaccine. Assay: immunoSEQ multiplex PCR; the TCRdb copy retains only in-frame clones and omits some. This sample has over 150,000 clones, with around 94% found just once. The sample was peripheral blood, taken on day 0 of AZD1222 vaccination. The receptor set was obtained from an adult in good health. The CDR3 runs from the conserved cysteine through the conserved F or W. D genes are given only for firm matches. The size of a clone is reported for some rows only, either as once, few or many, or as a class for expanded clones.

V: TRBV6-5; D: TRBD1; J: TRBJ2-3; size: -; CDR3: CASRGQYTDTQYF; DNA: TGTGCCAGCAGGGGACAGTACACAGATACGCAGTATTTT
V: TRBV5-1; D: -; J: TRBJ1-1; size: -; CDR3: CASKEGMNTEAFF; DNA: TGCGCCAGCAAGGAGGGCATGAACACTGAAGCTTTCTTT
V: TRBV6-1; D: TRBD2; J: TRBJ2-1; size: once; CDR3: CASSGYTSGAYNEQFF; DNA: TGTGCCAGCAGTGGTTATACTAGCGGAGCCTACAATGAGCAGTTCTTC
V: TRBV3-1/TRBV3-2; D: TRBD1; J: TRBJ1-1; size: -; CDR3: CASLPGQGDGEAFF; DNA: TGTGCCAGCCTCCCGGGACAGGGGGATGGGGAAGCTTTCTTT
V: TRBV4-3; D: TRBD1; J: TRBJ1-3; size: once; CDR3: CASGIQGGGNTIYF; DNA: TGCGCCAGCGGGATACAGGGGGGAGGAAACACCATATATTTT
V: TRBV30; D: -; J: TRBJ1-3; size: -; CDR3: CAWTTSGNTIYF; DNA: TGTGCCTGGACGACTAGTGGAAACACCATATATTTT
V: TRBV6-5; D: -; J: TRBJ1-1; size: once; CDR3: CASSSGTLNTEAFF; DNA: TGTGCCAGCAGTTCCGGGACATTGAACACTGAAGCTTTCTTT
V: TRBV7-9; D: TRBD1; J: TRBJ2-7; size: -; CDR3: CASSLQGGPLGEQYF; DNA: TGTGCCAGCAGCTTACAAGGGGGCCCCCTCGGGGAGCAGTACTTC
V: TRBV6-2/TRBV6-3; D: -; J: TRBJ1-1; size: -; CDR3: CASSVSEDTEAFF; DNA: TGTGCCAGCAGTGTATCAGAGGACACTGAAGCTTTCTTT
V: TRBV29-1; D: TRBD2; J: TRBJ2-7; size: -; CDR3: CSVERGLAGETYEQYF; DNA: TGCAGCGTTGAAAGGGGACTAGCGGGAGAGACCTACGAGCAGTACTTC
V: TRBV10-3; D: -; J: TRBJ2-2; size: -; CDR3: CAITARTNTGELFF; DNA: TGTGCCATCACAGCCAGGACGAACACCGGGGAGCTGTTTTTT
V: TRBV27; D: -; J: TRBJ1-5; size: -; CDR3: CASSPEASNQPQHF; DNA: TGTGCCAGCAGTCCCGAAGCGAGCAATCAGCCCCAGCATTTT
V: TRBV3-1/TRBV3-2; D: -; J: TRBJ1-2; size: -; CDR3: CASSQVTRSLGEYGYTF; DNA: TGTGCCAGCAGCCAAGTAACCAGGAGTTTGGGGGAATATGGCTACACCTTC
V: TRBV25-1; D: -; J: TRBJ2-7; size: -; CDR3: CASSEYPGFYEQYF; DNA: TGTGCCAGCAGTGAATATCCAGGGTTCTACGAGCAGTACTTC
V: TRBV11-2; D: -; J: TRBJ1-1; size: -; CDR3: CASSHTSPLRFPMNTEAFF; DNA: TGTGCCAGCAGTCACACTTCGCCGCTGCGGTTCCCCATGAACACTGAAGCTTTCTTT
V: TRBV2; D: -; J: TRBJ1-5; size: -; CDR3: CASSPTTLSNQPQHF; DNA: TGTGCCAGCAGTCCCACTACCCTTAGCAATCAGCCCCAGCATTTT
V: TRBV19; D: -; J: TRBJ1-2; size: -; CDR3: CASSDAGPYGYTF; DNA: TGTGCCAGTAGTGACGCAGGGCCCTATGGCTACACCTTC
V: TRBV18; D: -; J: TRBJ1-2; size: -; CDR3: CASSPSTGWDPDGYTF; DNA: TGTGCCAGCTCACCATCCACAGGGTGGGATCCCGATGGCTACACCTTC
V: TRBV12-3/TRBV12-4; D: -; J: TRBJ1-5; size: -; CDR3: CASSFGVSQPQHF; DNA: TGTGCCAGCAGTTTCGGAGTTTCTCAGCCCCAGCATTTT
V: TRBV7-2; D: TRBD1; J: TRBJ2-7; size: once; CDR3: CASSRGQGASGEQYF; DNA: TGTGCCAGCAGCCGGGGACAGGGCGCATCAGGCGAGCAGTACTTC
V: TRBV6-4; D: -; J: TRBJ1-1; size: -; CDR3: CASSEGRGTEAFF; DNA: TGTGCCAGCAGTGAGGGGAGGGGCACTGAAGCTTTCTTT
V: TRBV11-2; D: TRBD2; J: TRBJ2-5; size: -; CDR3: CASSWSPIKGGETQYF; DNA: TGTGCCAGCAGTTGGTCCCCCATCAAGGGAGGGGAGACCCAGTACTTC
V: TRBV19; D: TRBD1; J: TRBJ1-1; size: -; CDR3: CASSIQGAQGTEAFF; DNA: TGTGCCAGTAGTATACAGGGGGCGCAGGGCACTGAAGCTTTCTTT